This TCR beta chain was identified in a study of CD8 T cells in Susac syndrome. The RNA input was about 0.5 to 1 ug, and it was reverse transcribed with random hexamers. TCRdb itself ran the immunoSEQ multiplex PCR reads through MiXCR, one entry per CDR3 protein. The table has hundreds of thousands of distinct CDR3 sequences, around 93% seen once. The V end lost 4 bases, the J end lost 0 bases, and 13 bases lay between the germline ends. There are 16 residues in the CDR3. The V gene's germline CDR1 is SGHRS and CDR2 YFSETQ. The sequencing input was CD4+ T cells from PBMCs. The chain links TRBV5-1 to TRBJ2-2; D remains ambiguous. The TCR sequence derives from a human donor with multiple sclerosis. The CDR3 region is CASSPGHRSNTGELFF. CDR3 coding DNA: TGCGCCAGCAGCCCTGGTCATAGGTCGAACACCGGGGAGCTGTTTTTT.